One and the same sample provided the 29 T cell receptor beta chains below, sequenced in a study of control samples from healthy donors and cancer patients. Sequencing used immunoSEQ multiplex PCR; TCRdb keeps in-frame clones, though not all of them. In the table there are roughly 25,000 clones, roughly 88% of which are singletons. Sequenced sample: PBMCs. The receptors derive from a man in his fifties with lung cancer.

This chain links TRBV19 with TRBJ1-2; D is possibly TRBD1 (5 bases). The CDR3 contains 16 residues. Germline V gene data show CDR1 as LNHDA and CDR2 as SQIVND (reference sequence). V was clipped by 0 bases and J by 2 bases, with 13 bases between them. The CDR3 reads CASSIDWGRANYGYTF. CDR3 nucleotide sequence: TGTGCCAGTAGTATAGATTGGGGCAGGGCGAACTATGGCTACACCTTC.

The J gene is TRBJ2-4, the V gene TRBV7-6; no reliable D call. Germline CDR1 is SGHVS and CDR2 is FNYEAQ. Trimming shortened V by 2 bases and J by 4 bases, and 6 bases separated the two germline ends. This CDR3 contains 13 residues. The CDR3 region is CASSLSAKNIQYF. DNA of the CDR3: TGTGCCAGCAGCTTATCGGCGAAAAACATTCAGTACTTC. The variable domain in full, with the rest retrieved from reference TRBV7-6 and TRBJ2-4, is GAGVSQSPRYKVTKRGQDVALRCDPISGHVSLYWYRQALGQGPEFLTYFNYEAQQDKSGLPNDRFSAERPEGSISTLTIQRTEQRDSAMYRCASSLSAKNIQYFGAGTRLSVL.

In this sample, this clone turned up a few times. The chain is built from TRBV2 and TRBJ1-4; no firm D call. Trimming pared 8 bases from V and 0 bases from J, leaving 13 bases between. This CDR3 spans 15 amino acids. Germline assignment: CDR1 SNHLY and CDR2 FYNNEI. The CDR3 region is CASVRNSPTNEKLFF. The CDR3 coding sequence is TGTGCCAGCGTAAGAAACAGCCCAACTAATGAAAAACTGTTTTTT.

CDR3 protein: CASSPSPGAYTEAFF. CDR3 DNA: TGTGCCAGCAGCCCCAGCCCGGGGGCGTACACTGAAGCTTTCTTT. The V gene is TRBV5-5, the J gene TRBJ1-1; D is perhaps TRBD1 (6 bases). Deletions cut 4 bases from V and 3 bases from J, with 16 bases between. CDR3 length: 15 amino acids. The germline gives CDR1 SGHKS, CDR2 YYEKEE (reference sequence).

This chain uses TRBV4-3 with TRBJ1-2, with 10 bases aligning to TRBD1. Germline V CDR1 and CDR2: LGHNA, YSLEER. The CDR3 length is 17 residues. Losses at the gene ends were 0 bases for V and 2 bases for J; bases not matched to a gene: 6. CDR3 DNA: TGCGCCAGCAGCCAAGATCTGGGGGACAGGGGAAACTATGGCTACACCTTC. Translated, it gives CASSQDLGDRGNYGYTF.

The rearrangement uses TRBV27 and TRBJ1-6, with D perhaps TRBD1 (5 bases). Per germline, CDR1 MNHEY and CDR2 SMNVEV (reference sequence). The CDR3 loop spans 15 amino acids. Trimming shortened V by 2 bases and J by 10 bases, and 15 bases separated the two germline ends. The CDR3 loop reads CASSLTSGVQSPLHF. The CDR3 DNA is TGTGCCAGCAGTTTAACGTCGGGGGTCCAATCACCCCTCCACTTT.

The chain is built from TRBV7-9 and TRBJ2-1; 10 bases match TRBD1. The CDR3 covers 15 residues. The germline CDR1 and CDR2 sequences are SEHNR and FQNEAQ (reference sequence). Losses at the gene ends were 1 base for V and 9 bases for J; bases not matched to a gene: 6. CDR3 sequence: CASSLGDRGLIEQFF. DNA of the CDR3: TGTGCCAGCAGCTTAGGGGACAGGGGATTGATTGAGCAGTTCTTC.

The chain combines TRBV7-3 with TRBJ2-1; maybe TRBD1 (6 bases). Trimming removed 4 bases from V and 6 bases from J, with 7 bases in between. Germline V gives CDR1 SGHTA, CDR2 FQGTGA. CDR3 size: 12 residues. In DNA form, the CDR3 reads TGTGCCAGCAGCTCACAGGGCAATGAGCAGTTCTTC. Amino acids: CASSSQGNEQFF.

This rearrangement joins TRBV7-2 to TRBJ2-7, with 10 bases identical to TRBD1. V lost 4 bases, J lost 6 bases, and 15 bases stayed unmatched. Germline lookup yields CDR1 SGHTA and CDR2 FQGNSA. The CDR3 runs to 17 residues. DNA for the CDR3: TGTGCCAGCAGCTCCGGGACAGGGGTATCTAGTGGGGCCGAGCAGTACTTC. Its protein is CASSSGTGVSSGAEQYF.

The rearrangement uses TRBV6-2 or TRBV6-3 and TRBJ2-3; 8 bases agree with TRBD2. CDR3 length: 14 residues. V shed 6 bases and J 3 bases; nucleotides not matched to a gene: 5. Germline lookup yields CDR1 MNHEY and CDR2 SVGEGT. The CDR3 DNA is TGTGCCAGCAGCCGCGGGGGGTGGACAGATACGCAGTATTTT. It yields the protein CASSRGGWTDTQYF.

The chain uses TRBV12-3 or TRBV12-4 and TRBJ1-6; D gene unclear. V lost 4 bases and J lost 7, with 8 bases in between. The length of the CDR3 is 13 residues. DNA for the CDR3: TGTGCCAGCAGTTCCTCGGGGAATTCACCCCTCCACTTT. Amino acids: CASSSSGNSPLHF.

This chain connects TRBV3-1 (or the pseudogene TRBV3-2) to TRBJ2-1; 8 nucleotides match TRBD1. J was trimmed by 9 bases and V by 1 base; bases with no gene match: 5. CDR1 is LGHDT and CDR2 is YNNKEL in the germline V gene (reference sequence). The length of the CDR3 is 14 residues. The CDR3 sequence is CASSQGTGMSEQFF. The CDR3 DNA follows: TGTGCCAGCAGCCAAGGGACAGGGATGAGTGAGCAGTTCTTC.

This clone was seen a few times. This chain links TRBV27 with TRBJ1-1, with TRBD1 as a possible D gene (5 bases). CDR1 is MNHEY, CDR2 SMNVEV, per germline (reference sequence). This CDR3 is built from 14 residues. V lost 6 bases and J lost 1, with 12 bases in between. In DNA, the CDR3 is TGTGCCAGCAGGTCAGGGATGACGAACACTGAAGCTTTCTTT. Residues: CASRSGMTNTEAFF.

With respect to this clone: The same CDR3 also results from other DNA sequences found in this sample. This rearrangement joins TRBV19 to TRBJ1-2; tentatively, D is TRBD1 (5 bases). V gave up 5 bases and J gave up 3 bases, with 7 bases separating them. In germline, CDR1 is LNHDA, CDR2 SQIVND (reference sequence). The CDR3 sequence is 12 residues long. The CDR3 loop is CASSQGDYGYTF. CDR3 DNA sequence: TGTGCCAGTAGTCAGGGAGACTATGGCTACACCTTC.

The chain links TRBV3-1 (or the pseudogene TRBV3-2) to TRBJ2-6; D is ambiguous. Per germline, CDR1 LGHDT and CDR2 YNNKEL (reference sequence). The CDR3 covers 16 residues. Trimming left V 3 bases short and J 0 bases short, with 9 bases between. The CDR3 DNA sequence: TGTGCCAGCAGCCAGGTAGTTTTCTCTGGGGCCAACGTCCTGACTTTC. It specifies CASSQVVFSGANVLTF.

Remarks on this clone: This CDR3 is also generated by other DNA sequences in the sample. V usage is TRBV28 and J usage is TRBJ1-2; D might be TRBD1 (6 bases). Germline loops: CDR1 MDHEN, CDR2 SYDVKM. The CDR3 has 13 amino acids. With 2 bases removed from V and 5 bases from J, the gap between germline ends came to 9 bases. The CDR3 loop reads CASSLRGAYGYTF. CDR3 nucleotides: TGTGCCAGCAGTTTACGGGGGGCTTATGGCTACACCTTC.

V and J are TRBV20-1 and TRBJ2-1; D is undetermined. Germline lookup yields CDR1 DFQATT and CDR2 SNEGSKA (reference sequence). The CDR3 contains 11 residues. The V gene lost 5 bases and the J gene lost 9 bases, with 11 bases spanning the gap. DNA for the CDR3: TGCAGTGCTGGAAAGCCCGGTGAGCAGTTCTTC. Translating gives CSAGKPGEQFF.

The chain carries TRBV7-3 and TRBJ2-1; D may be TRBD2 (6 bases). Looked up from germline, CDR1 is SGHTA and CDR2 is FQGTGA. The CDR3 loop spans 13 amino acids. V was cut by 4 bases and J by 5 bases, with 9 bases left in between. The CDR3 DNA is TGTGCCAGCAGCTCCGGGAGAAACAATGAGCAGTTCTTC. Protein sequence: CASSSGRNNEQFF.

This chain connects TRBV4-3 to TRBJ2-2; 14 nucleotides line up with TRBD2. This CDR3 has 18 amino acids. CDR1 is LGHNA, CDR2 YSLEER, per germline. Unmatched junction bases numbered 7, after V lost 4 bases and J lost 3 bases. CDR3 bases: TGCGCCAGCAGCCCTTCCGGGACTAGCGGGGGATACACCGGGGAGCTGTTTTTT. It encodes CASSPSGTSGGYTGELFF.

V is TRBV5-1 and J is TRBJ2-5; D gene unclear. CDR1 SGHRS and CDR2 YFSETQ come from the germline V gene. The CDR3 is 11 amino acids. V shed 4 bases and J shed 2 bases, with 3 bases lying between them. The CDR3 region is CASSVQETQYF. CDR3 nucleotide sequence: TGCGCCAGCAGCGTACAAGAGACCCAGTACTTC.

In this sample, this clone turned up a few times. The gene calls are TRBV5-5 and TRBJ2-3; 8 bases map to TRBD2. Germline V CDR1 and CDR2: SGHKS, YYEKEE (reference sequence). Unmatched junction bases numbered 2, after V lost 2 bases and J lost 3 bases. This CDR3 spans 14 amino acids. The CDR3 nucleotides read TGTGCCAGCAGCTTCACTAGCGGTACAGATACGCAGTATTTT. Encoded protein: CASSFTSGTDTQYF.

This chain joins TRBV18 and TRBJ1-4, with no clear D. This CDR3 region has 14 residues. Trimming pared 6 bases from V and 4 bases from J, leaving 12 bases between. Germline values: CDR1 KGHSH, CDR2 LQKENI. The CDR3 loop is CASSFSGSNEKLFF. The DNA for the CDR3 is TGTGCCAGCTCCTTTTCCGGGAGTAATGAAAAACTGTTTTTT.

The chain uses TRBV2 and TRBJ1-3; 8 nucleotides align to TRBD1. V gave up 3 bases and J gave up 3 bases; unmatched junction bases: 7. This CDR3 contains 16 residues. CDR1 and CDR2 from the germline V gene are SNHLY and FYNNEI. CDR3 coding DNA: TGTGCCAGCAGTGATGGTAGCAGGGGGCTTGGAAACACCATATATTTT. It is translated as CASSDGSRGLGNTIYF. Full variable domain (rest looked up from reference TRBV2 and TRBJ1-3): EPEVTQTPSHQVTQMGQEVILRCVPISNHLYFYWYRQILGQKVEFLVSFYNNEISEKSEIFDDQFSVERPDGSNFTLKIRSTKLEDSAMYFCASSDGSRGLGNTIYFGEGSWLTVV.

About this clone itself: One junction end disagrees with the germline gene, perhaps due to a read error. This chain links TRBV3-1 (or the pseudogene TRBV3-2) with TRBJ1-2, with 11 bases lining up with TRBD1. In germline, CDR1 is LGHDT, CDR2 YNNKEL (reference sequence). The CDR3 runs to 16 residues. In DNA, the CDR3 is TGTGCCAGCAGTCAAGCAAGGACAGGGGGCAACTATGGCTACACCTTC. It translates to CASSQARTGGNYGYTF.

CDR3 loop: CASSQTGTNEQFF. In DNA form, the CDR3 reads TGTGCCAGCAGCCAAACAGGTACCAATGAGCAGTTCTTC. The chain links TRBV11-2 to TRBJ2-1, with D perhaps TRBD1 (5 bases). The CDR3 sequence is 13 residues long. Trimming removed 5 bases from V and 6 bases from J, with 11 bases in between. CDR1 SGHAT and CDR2 FQNNGV come from the germline V gene.

The CDR3 reads CASSQDSGGVETQYF. CDR3 sequence (DNA): TGCGCCAGCAGCCAAGACTCAGGGGGTGTGGAGACCCAGTACTTC. The V gene is TRBV4-1, the J gene TRBJ2-5, with 7 bases fitting TRBD1. CDR1 is MGHRA, CDR2 YSYEKL, per germline. Trimming took 0 bases from V and 5 from J; bases not matched to a gene: 6. The CDR3 consists of 15 residues.

This chain uses TRBV29-1 with TRBJ2-5; D is undetermined. CDR3 length: 11 amino acids. Germline CDR1 reads SQVTM; CDR2 reads ANQGSEA. V was trimmed by 5 bases and J by 2 bases, leaving 6 bases between them. The CDR3 DNA reads TGCAGCGTTCTCCTACAAGAGACCCAGTACTTC. Amino acids: CSVLLQETQYF. The variable domain in full, completed from reference TRBV29-1 and TRBJ2-5, reads SAVISQKPSRDICQRGTSLTIQCQVDSQVTMMFWYRQQPGQSLTLIATANQGSEATYESGFVIDKFPISRPNLTFSTLTVSNMSPEDSSIYLCSVLLQETQYFGPGTRLLVL.

V usage is TRBV12-3 or TRBV12-4 and J usage is TRBJ1-2; D is ambiguous. The CDR3 length is 13 residues. Trimming removed 3 bases at V and 0 bases at J, with 5 bases between. Here the CDR3 DNA reads TGTGCCAGCAGTTTGATTACTAACTATGGCTACACCTTC. It is translated as CASSLITNYGYTF.

V is TRBV9 and J is TRBJ2-2; no reliable D call. The V gene lost 3 bases and the J gene lost 4 bases, with 10 bases spanning the gap. This CDR3 is 14 amino acids long. Germline V gives CDR1 SGDLS, CDR2 YYNGEE. As DNA, the CDR3 is TGTGCCAGCAGCGGAACTTTCAGCACCGGGGAGCTGTTTTTT. Its protein is CASSGTFSTGELFF.